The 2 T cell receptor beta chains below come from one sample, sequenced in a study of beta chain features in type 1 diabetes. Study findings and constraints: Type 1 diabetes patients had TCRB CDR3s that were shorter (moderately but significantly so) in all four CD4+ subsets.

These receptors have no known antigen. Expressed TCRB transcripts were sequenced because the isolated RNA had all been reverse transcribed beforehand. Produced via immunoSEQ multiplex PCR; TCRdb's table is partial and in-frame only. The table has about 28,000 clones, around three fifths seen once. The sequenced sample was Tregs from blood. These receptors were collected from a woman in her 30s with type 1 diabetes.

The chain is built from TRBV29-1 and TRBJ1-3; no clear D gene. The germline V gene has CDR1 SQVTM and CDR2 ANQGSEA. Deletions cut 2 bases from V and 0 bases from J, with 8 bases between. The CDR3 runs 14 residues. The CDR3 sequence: CSVEWANSGNTIYF. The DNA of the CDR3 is TGCAGCGTTGAATGGGCAAACTCTGGAAACACCATATATTTT.

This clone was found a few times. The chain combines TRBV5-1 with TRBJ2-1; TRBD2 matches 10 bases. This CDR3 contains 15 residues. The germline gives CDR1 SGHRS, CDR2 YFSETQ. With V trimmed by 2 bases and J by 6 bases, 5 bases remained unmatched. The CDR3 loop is CASSFDASGGNEQFF. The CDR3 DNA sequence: TGCGCCAGCAGCTTCGACGCTAGCGGGGGCAATGAGCAGTTCTTC.